This record concerns one T cell receptor (beta chain) sequence. The data were obtained in a study of blood T cell repertoires in COVID-19. On the study more broadly: Both acute and convalescent COVID-19 samples were obtained from the United States, Italy and Spain. T cells, B-cell-depleted T cells, or PBMCs provided the cDNA or gDNA that served as material.

Resolution of symptoms, clearance, or two negative PCRs was present in recovered Cohort 3 donors. The ends lost 0 bases at V and 1 base at J; junction bases unmatched: 3. This CDR3 is built from 15 residues. Looked up from germline, CDR1 is MNHEY and CDR2 is SVGEGT. Measured with immunoSEQ multiplex PCR; TCRdb has only the in-frame clones, and not every one. Of approximately 160,000 clones listed, around 84% were seen once; the top ten hold less than 6%. The gene calls are TRBV6-2 or TRBV6-3 and TRBJ2-7; 7 bases agree with TRBD1. Source material: PBMCs or T cells enriched from blood (not recorded which). This receptor was obtained from a man aged 35 to 55 who had recovered from COVID-19. CDR3 protein: CASSYSTGLSYEQYF. Written as DNA, the CDR3 is TGTGCCAGCAGTTACTCGACAGGGCTGTCCTACGAGCAGTACTTC.